This entry describes one T cell receptor (beta chain). Its target is unknown. This entry comes from a study of cytomegalovirus exposure and HLA in healthy donors. Study observations and caveats: For TCR beta chains, V- and J-gene trimming was later linked to a missense DCLRE1C variant. Near-uniform donor sequencing depth was presumed by presence/absence analyses.

The V end was cut by 1 base, the J end by 1 base, with 15 bases between. The CDR3 runs to 17 residues. Germline-derived CDR1 and CDR2 are SGHTA and FQGNSA. The PCR ran on 60 Vbeta and 13 Jbeta primers. Generated by immunoSEQ multiplex PCR, the TCRdb table keeps only in-frame clones and is missing some. The sample yields about 89,000 clones, 85% seen once. Material for sequencing was PBMCs. This clonotype was sampled from a man between 40 and 49 years old in good health and CMV-seropositive. This chain links TRBV7-2 with TRBJ2-3, with D perhaps matching TRBD1 (6 bases). CDR3 nucleotide sequence: TGTGCCAGCAGCTTAGTTTCGACAGGTCCAGGCACAGATACGCAGTATTTT. Protein product: CASSLVSTGPGTDTQYF.